These T cell receptor beta chains were read from a single sample in a study of Ad26.COV2.S vaccination and SARS-CoV-2 variants. Produced via immunoSEQ multiplex PCR; TCRdb's table is partial and in-frame only. The sample carries a few hundred thousand clones, about 89% recorded once. The sample here was peripheral blood, taken in a trial of Ad26.COV2.S vaccine versus placebo. These receptors all come from a person aged 18-60 years who received the Ad26.COV2.S COVID-19 vaccine or a placebo. Each CDR3 is given with its conserved first and last residue. A D gene is named only where the DNA matches it firmly. Not all rows give a size; the values are once, few, many and, for expanded clones, a class.

NA	TRBV28	NA	TRBJ1-3	CASKPPRRKEPGNTIYF	TGTGCCAGCAAGCCCCCTCGCAGAAAAGAGCCTGGAAACACCATATATTTT
NA	TRBV5-1	TRBD1	TRBJ1-1	CASSRRDRVNTEAFF	TGCGCCAGCAGCCGTAGGGACAGGGTAAACACTGAAGCTTTCTTT
NA	TRBV30	NA	TRBJ1-1	CAWGPWGGGEAFF	TGTGCCTGGGGGCCGTGGGGTGGGGGTGAAGCTTTCTTT
few	TRBV5-1	TRBD2	TRBJ2-5	CASSYSGSHQETQYF	TGCGCCAGCAGCTACAGCGGGAGCCATCAAGAGACCCAGTACTTC
NA	TRBV12-3/TRBV12-4	NA	TRBJ1-1	CASSPVNTEAFF	TGTGCCAGCAGCCCGGTAAACACTGAAGCTTTCTTT
NA	TRBV5-4	NA	TRBJ2-7	CASSSRDISYEQYF	TGTGCCAGCAGCTCGCGGGACATCTCCTACGAGCAGTACTTC
NA	TRBV6-2/TRBV6-3	NA	TRBJ1-2	CASSQLSLGGYTF	TGTGCCAGCAGTCAGCTATCCCTGGGAGGCTACACCTTC
NA	TRBV19	NA	TRBJ1-3	CASSLSGNTIYF	TGTGCCAGTAGTCTCTCTGGAAACACCATATATTTT
once	TRBV2	TRBD2	TRBJ2-7	CAITTREGGYEQYF	TGTGCCATCACCACAAGGGAGGGCGGGTACGAGCAGTACTTC
NA	TRBV4-1	TRBD2	TRBJ2-1	CASSPTSGTYNEQFF	TGCGCCAGCAGCCCAACTAGCGGAACCTACAATGAGCAGTTCTTC
once	TRBV27	NA	TRBJ1-1	CASSPRYREEAFF	TGTGCCAGCAGTCCGAGATACAGGGAGGAAGCTTTCTTT
NA	TRBV5-1	NA	TRBJ2-7	CASSSHGYEQYF	TGCGCCAGCAGCTCCCACGGCTACGAGCAGTACTTC
NA	TRBV11-3	NA	TRBJ2-2	CASSFHRAGELFF	TGTGCCAGCAGCTTCCACAGGGCCGGGGAGCTGTTTTTT
once	TRBV4-1	NA	TRBJ2-7	CASSQDLGGSSYEQYF	TGCGCCAGCAGCCAAGATCTTGGAGGGAGCTCCTACGAGCAGTACTTC
NA	TRBV30	NA	TRBJ1-3	CALGGSGNTIYF	TGTGCCTTAGGGGGGTCAGGAAACACCATATATTTT
NA	TRBV5-4	NA	TRBJ2-7	CASSVVTARGKQYF	TGTGCCAGCAGCGTCGTGACAGCGCGAGGGAAGCAGTACTTC
NA	TRBV19	NA	TRBJ2-6	CASSIRGAQSGANVLTF	TGTGCCAGTAGTATACGGGGGGCGCAATCCGGGGCCAACGTCCTGACTTTC
NA	TRBV9	NA	TRBJ1-1	CASSAGNTEAFF	TGTGCCAGCAGCGCTGGGAACACTGAAGCTTTCTTT
NA	TRBV29-1	TRBD1	TRBJ2-1	CSVDWTGDNEQFF	TGCAGCGTTGATTGGACAGGCGACAATGAGCAGTTCTTC
NA	TRBV10-1	NA	TRBJ1-1	CASSESTGNTEAFF	TGCGCCAGCAGTGAGTCGACTGGGAACACTGAAGCTTTCTTT
NA	TRBV19	TRBD2	TRBJ2-7	CASSILAGSTYEQYF	TGTGCCAGTAGTATCCTAGCGGGTTCTACCTACGAGCAGTACTTC
NA	TRBV4-1	NA	TRBJ2-7	CASSQVRDSYEQYF	TGCGCCAGCAGCCAAGTGCGGGACTCCTACGAGCAGTACTTC